This T cell receptor (beta chain) stems from a study of cytomegalovirus exposure and HLA in healthy donors. Study-wide findings and caveats: The authors enumerated 180 or so TCR beta chains as linked to cytomegalovirus.

A word on this clone: What it binds is unknown.

CDR1 and CDR2 (germline): SGHTS, YDEGEE. The CDR3 has 14 residues. V lost 3 bases to trimming and J lost 6 bases, with 16 bases between them. Assay: immunoSEQ multiplex PCR; the TCRdb copy retains only in-frame clones and omits some. Among about 160,000 clones listed, 75% to 90% were seen once. What was sequenced was PBMCs. This chain links TRBV5-8 with TRBJ2-7; possibly TRBD1 for D (5 bases). This TCR came from a woman aged 18-35 years in good health and CMV-seronegative. CDR3 nucleotide sequence: TGTGCCAGCAGCTCTGTGGGGCCCCCTATCGAGCAGTACTTC. Its translation: CASSSVGPPIEQYF.